This TCR beta chain was profiled in a study of OX40 agonist ivuxolimab in advanced cancers. In germline, CDR1 is SNHLY, CDR2 FYNNEI. J lost 5 bases, V lost 4 bases, and 4 bases had no gene match. CDR3 size: 13 residues. Clones were read by immunoSEQ multiplex PCR, and TCRdb kept only the in-frame ones, dropping some. The sample includes roughly 68,000 clones, roughly 87% of them seen just once. The chain combines TRBV2 with TRBJ2-5; 7 bases match TRBD1. The sample in question was CD4+ or CD8+ T cells sorted from blood, obtained in a trial of the OX40 agonist ivuxolimab. The receptor comes from an adult with an advanced solid tumor such as melanoma, head and neck, liver or kidney cancer. CDR3: CASSGFRGETQYF. CDR3 nucleotides: TGTGCCAGCAGTGGATTCAGGGGGGAGACCCAGTACTTC.